This T cell receptor beta chain derives from a study of T cell responses to AZD1222 COVID-19 vaccine. Study-wide context: The study pooled second doses at about 4 or about 12 weeks. Findings and caveats of the study: Spike-wide coverage was observed for vaccine-associated CD4 TCRs, with dominant responses at 160-218 and 743-854. Repertoires were sampled only after the peak T cell response. A reported finding is that nearly half of spike-specific TCRs target unmutated variant regions.

Note on this clone: The antigen is unknown.

V lost 3 bases, J lost 8 bases, and 9 bases stayed unmatched. This CDR3 is 14 amino acids long. Germline V CDR1 and CDR2: MNHNS, SASEGT. Assay: immunoSEQ multiplex PCR; the TCRdb copy retains only in-frame clones and omits some. The sample contains tens of thousands of clones, 88% of which appear only once. The origin of this receptor is an adult in good health. Material: peripheral blood, obtained on day 0 of AZD1222 vaccination. This chain links TRBV6-1 with TRBJ1-1; 7 nucleotides match TRBD1. CDR3 nucleotide sequence: TGTGCCAGCAGTGATAACGTGGGACAGCCAGAAGCTTTCTTT. Protein product: CASSDNVGQPEAFF.